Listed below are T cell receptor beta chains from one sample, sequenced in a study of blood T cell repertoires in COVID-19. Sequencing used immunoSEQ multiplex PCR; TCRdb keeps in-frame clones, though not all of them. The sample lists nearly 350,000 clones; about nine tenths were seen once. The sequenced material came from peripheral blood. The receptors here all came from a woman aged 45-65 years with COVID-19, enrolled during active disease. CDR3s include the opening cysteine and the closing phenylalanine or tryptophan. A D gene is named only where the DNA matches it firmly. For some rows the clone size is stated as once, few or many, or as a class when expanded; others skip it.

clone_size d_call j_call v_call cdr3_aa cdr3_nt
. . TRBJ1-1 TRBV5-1 CASSLAGGTSTEAFF TGCGCCAGCAGCTTGGCCGGGGGGACGAGCACTGAAGCTTTCTTT
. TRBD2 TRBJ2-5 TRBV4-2 CASSQEDGTSGDLWETQYF TGTGCCAGCAGCCAAGAAGACGGGACTAGCGGGGACCTATGGGAGACCCAGTACTTC
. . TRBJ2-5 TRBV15 CATSRAQETQYF TGTGCCACCAGCAGGGCCCAAGAGACCCAGTACTTC
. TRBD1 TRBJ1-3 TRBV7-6 CASSLGQNEAGNTIYF TGTGCCAGCAGCTTGGGACAGAACGAAGCTGGAAACACCATATATTTT
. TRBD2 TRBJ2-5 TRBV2 CASKVAGPQETQYF TGTGCCAGCAAGGTAGCGGGCCCCCAAGAGACCCAGTACTTC
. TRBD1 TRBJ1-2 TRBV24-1 CATSDGEQGRQYGYTF TGTGCCACCAGTGATGGGGAACAGGGGCGTCAGTACGGCTACACCTTC
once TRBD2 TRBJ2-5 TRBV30 CAWSTVAGLGETQYF TGTGCCTGGAGTACTGTAGCGGGATTGGGAGAGACCCAGTACTTC
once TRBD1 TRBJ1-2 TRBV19 CASSTDRGSYGYTF TGTGCCAGTAGTACGGACAGGGGTAGCTATGGCTACACCTTC
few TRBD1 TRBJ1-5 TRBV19 CASSNRQGADQPQHF TGTGCCAGTAGTAATCGACAGGGGGCAGATCAGCCCCAGCATTTT
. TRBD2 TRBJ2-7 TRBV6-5 CASSYGRGAAYEQYF TGTGCCAGCAGTTACGGGCGGGGGGCGGCCTACGAGCAGTACTTC
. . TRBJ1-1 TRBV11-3 CASSFQTLNTEAFF TGTGCCAGCAGCTTCCAGACACTGAACACTGAAGCTTTCTTT
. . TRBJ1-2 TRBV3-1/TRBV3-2 CASRNLGGSGYTF TGTGCCAGCAGAAATCTAGGGGGTTCTGGCTACACCTTC
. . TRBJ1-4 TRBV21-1 CASRTGLDEKLFF TGTGCCAGCAGGACAGGGTTGGACGAAAAACTGTTTTTT